The T cell receptor (beta chain) under discussion was sequenced for a study of a mutant IDH1 vaccine in newly diagnosed glioma. Looking at the study overall: Commencement of vaccination occurred 4-6 weeks following radiotherapy alone, or concurrently with temozolomide cycles. Notes on the study in general: Pseudoprogression seemingly bore no relation to changes in top peripheral T cell clonotypes.

Time point denoted: week 47, end of study. With topical imiquimod, each dose of the vaccine consisted of 300 ug of mutant IDH1 20-mer peptide. During weeks 1, 3, 5, 7, 11, 15, 19 and 23, patients received eight vaccinations. Newly diagnosed WHO grade 3 or 4 IDH1-mutant, ATRX-lost astrocytomas were identified in the donors. Using immunoSEQ multiplex PCR, the repertoire was profiled, and TCRdb retains in-frame clones only, with some absent. The data hold some 35,000 clones, with 65% to 80% observed a single time. In regard to this clone: Its antigen is unidentified.

Unmatched junction bases numbered 6, after V lost 0 bases and J lost 0 bases. Germline loops: CDR1 SGHNT, CDR2 YYREEE (reference sequence). This CDR3 spans 19 amino acids. The gene calls are TRBV5-4 and TRBJ2-1, with TRBD2 matching over 13 bases. This TCR came from a man aged 35-49 years with glioma. Sequenced material: PBMCs, taken from a glioma patient whose treatment included an IDH1 peptide vaccine. The CDR3 nucleotides are TGTGCCAGCAGCTTGGTTGTACTAGCGGGAGGGGACTCCTACAATGAGCAGTTCTTC. This translates into CASSLVVLAGGDSYNEQFF.